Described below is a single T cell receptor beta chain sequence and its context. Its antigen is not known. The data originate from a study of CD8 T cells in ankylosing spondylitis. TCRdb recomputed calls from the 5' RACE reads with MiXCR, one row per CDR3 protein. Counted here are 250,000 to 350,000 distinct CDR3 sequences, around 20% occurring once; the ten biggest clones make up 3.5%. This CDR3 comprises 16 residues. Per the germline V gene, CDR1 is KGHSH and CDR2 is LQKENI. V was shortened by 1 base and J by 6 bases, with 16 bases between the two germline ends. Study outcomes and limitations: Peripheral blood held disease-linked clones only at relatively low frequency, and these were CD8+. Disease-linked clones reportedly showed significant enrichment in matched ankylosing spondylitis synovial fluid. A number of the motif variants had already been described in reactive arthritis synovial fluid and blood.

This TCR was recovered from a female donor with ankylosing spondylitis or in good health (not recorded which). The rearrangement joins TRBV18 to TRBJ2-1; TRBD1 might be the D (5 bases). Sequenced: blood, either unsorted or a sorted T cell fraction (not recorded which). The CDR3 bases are TGTGCCAGCTCACCACAGGGATGGGGCTTAATCAATGAGCAGTTCTTC. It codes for CASSPQGWGLINEQFF.